The 2 T cell receptor beta chains given below trace back to one sample, sequenced in a study of cytomegalovirus exposure and HLA in healthy donors. Vbeta (60) and Jbeta (13) primers were used in the PCR. Some clones are missing from TCRdb's copy, which holds only in-frame ones; the method was immunoSEQ multiplex PCR. The sample yields over 150,000 clones, over 60% seen once. The sequenced material came from PBMCs. The source is a woman under 40 in good health and CMV-seronegative.

This clone came up a few times. The chain carries TRBV28 and TRBJ2-3, with D perhaps matching TRBD2 (5 bases). Trimming left V 6 bases short and J 1 base short, with 5 bases between. CDR1 is MDHEN and CDR2 is SYDVKM in the germline V gene. This CDR3 has 12 residues. The DNA of the CDR3 is TGTGCCAGCAGGGAGGGCACAGATACGCAGTATTTT. Translation gives CASREGTDTQYF. Full variable domain (missing parts from reference TRBV28 and TRBJ2-3): DVKVTQSSRYLVKRTGEKVFLECVQDMDHENMFWYRQDPGLGLRLIYFSYDVKMKEKGDIPEGYSVSREKKERFSLILESASTNQTSMYLCASREGTDTQYFGPGTRLTVL.

This sequence joins TRBV29-1 and TRBJ2-1; possibly TRBD2 for D (5 bases). This CDR3 spans 14 amino acids. Deletions cut 0 bases from V and 6 bases from J, with 12 bases between. Germline V lookup: CDR1 SQVTM, CDR2 ANQGSEA. The CDR3 nucleotides read TGCAGCGTTGAAGAAGGAGGTTTGGGCAATGAGCAGTTCTTC. This gives the protein CSVEEGGLGNEQFF.